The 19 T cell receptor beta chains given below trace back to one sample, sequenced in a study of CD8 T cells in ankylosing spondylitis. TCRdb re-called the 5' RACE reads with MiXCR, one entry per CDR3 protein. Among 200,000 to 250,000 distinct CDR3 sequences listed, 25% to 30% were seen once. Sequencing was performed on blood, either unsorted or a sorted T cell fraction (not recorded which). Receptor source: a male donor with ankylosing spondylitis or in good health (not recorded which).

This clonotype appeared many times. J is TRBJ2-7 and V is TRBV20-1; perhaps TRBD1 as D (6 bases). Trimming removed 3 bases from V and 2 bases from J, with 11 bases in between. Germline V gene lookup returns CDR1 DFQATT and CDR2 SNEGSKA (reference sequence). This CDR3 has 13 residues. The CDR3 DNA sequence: TGCAGTGCTAGTGCGGACAGACCCTACGAGCAGTACTTC. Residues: CSASADRPYEQYF.

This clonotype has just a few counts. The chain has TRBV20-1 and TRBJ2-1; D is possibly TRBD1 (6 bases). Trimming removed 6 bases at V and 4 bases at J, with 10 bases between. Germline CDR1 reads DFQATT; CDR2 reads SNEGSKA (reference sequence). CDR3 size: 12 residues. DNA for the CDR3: TGCAGTGCAGCAGGGGATTACAATGAGCAGTTCTTC. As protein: CSAAGDYNEQFF.

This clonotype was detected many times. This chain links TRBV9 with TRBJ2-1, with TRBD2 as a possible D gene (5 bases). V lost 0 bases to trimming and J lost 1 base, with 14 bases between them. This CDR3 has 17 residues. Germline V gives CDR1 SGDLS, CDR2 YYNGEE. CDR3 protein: CASSVGFGLKSYNEQFF. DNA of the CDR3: TGTGCCAGCAGCGTAGGTTTTGGACTGAAGTCCTACAATGAGCAGTTCTTC.

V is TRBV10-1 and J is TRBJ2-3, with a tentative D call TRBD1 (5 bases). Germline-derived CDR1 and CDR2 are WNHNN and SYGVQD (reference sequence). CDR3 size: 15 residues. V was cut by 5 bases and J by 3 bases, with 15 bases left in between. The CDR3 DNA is TGCGCCAGCAGTCACAGAGACAAGGGGACAGATACGCAGTATTTT. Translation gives CASSHRDKGTDTQYF.

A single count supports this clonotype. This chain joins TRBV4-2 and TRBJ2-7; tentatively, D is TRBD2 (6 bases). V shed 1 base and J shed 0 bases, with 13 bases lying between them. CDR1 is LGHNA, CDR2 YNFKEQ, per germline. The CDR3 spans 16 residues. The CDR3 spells CASSQASVLSSYEQYF. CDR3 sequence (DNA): TGTGCCAGCAGCCAAGCTAGCGTACTAAGCTCCTACGAGCAGTACTTC.

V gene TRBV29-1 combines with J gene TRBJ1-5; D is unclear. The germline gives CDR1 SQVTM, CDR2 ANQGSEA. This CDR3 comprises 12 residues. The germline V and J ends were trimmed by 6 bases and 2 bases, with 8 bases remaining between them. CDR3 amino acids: CSVAEGNQPQHF. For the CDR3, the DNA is TGCAGCGTAGCGGAGGGCAATCAGCCCCAGCATTTT.

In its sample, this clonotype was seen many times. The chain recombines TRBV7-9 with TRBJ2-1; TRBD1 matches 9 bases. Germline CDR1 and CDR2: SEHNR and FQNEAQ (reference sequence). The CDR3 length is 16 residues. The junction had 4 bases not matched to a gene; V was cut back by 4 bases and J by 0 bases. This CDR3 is CASSSTGGGSYNEQFF. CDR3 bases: TGTGCCAGCAGCTCGACAGGGGGTGGCTCCTACAATGAGCAGTTCTTC.

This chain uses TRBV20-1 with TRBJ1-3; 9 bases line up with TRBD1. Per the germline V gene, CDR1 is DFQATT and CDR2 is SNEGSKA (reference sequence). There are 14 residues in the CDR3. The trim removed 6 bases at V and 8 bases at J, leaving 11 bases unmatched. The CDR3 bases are TGCAGTGCAGTAAGGACAGGGGTGGGCCACACCATATATTTT. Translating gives CSAVRTGVGHTIYF.

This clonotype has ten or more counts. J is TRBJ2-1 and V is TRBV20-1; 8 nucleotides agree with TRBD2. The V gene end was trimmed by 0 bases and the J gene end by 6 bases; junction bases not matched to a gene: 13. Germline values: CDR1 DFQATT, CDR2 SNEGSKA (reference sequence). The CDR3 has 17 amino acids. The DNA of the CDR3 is TGCAGTGCTAGAGATCGGCCTGCAAGCGGGAGTGGCAATGAGCAGTTCTTC. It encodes CSARDRPASGSGNEQFF.

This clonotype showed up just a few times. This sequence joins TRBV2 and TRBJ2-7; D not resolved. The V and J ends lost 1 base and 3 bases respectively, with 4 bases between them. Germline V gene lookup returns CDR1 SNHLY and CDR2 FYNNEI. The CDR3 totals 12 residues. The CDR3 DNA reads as TGTGCCAGCAGTGAAGGACACTACGAGCAGTACTTC. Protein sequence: CASSEGHYEQYF.

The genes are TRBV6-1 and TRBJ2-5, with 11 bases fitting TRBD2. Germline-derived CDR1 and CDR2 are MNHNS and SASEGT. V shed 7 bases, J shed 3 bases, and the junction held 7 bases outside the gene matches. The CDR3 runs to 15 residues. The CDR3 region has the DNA TGTGCCAGCATCCGATCGGGACTAGCGGAAGAGACCCAGTACTTC. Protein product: CASIRSGLAEETQYF.

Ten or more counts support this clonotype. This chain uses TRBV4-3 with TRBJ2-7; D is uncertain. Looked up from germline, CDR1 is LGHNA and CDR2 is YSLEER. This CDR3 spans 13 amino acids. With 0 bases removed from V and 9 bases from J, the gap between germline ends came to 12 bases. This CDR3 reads CASSQDQETTQYF. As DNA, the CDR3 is TGCGCCAGCAGCCAAGATCAAGAGACGACGCAGTACTTC.

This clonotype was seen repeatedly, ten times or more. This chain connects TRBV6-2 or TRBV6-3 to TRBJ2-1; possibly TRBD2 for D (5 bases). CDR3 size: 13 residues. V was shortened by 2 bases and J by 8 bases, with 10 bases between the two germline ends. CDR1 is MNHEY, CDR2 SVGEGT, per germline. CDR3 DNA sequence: TGTGCCAGCAGTTACCCCTTGAGGGATGAGCAGTTCTTC. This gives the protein CASSYPLRDEQFF.

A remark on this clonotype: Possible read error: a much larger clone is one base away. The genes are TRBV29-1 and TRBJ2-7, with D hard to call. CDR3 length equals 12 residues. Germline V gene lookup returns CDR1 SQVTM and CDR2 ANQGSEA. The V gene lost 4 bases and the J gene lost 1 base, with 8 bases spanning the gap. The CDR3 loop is CSVVKRSYEQYF. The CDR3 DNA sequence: TGCAGCGTTGTAAAGAGATCCTACGAGCAGTACTTC.

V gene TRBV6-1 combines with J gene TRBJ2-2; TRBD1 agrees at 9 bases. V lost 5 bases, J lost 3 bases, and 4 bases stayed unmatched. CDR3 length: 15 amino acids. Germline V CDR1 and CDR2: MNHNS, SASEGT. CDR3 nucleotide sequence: TGTGCCAGCAGTCGCTGGACAGGGGACACCGGGGAGCTGTTTTTT. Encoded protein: CASSRWTGDTGELFF.

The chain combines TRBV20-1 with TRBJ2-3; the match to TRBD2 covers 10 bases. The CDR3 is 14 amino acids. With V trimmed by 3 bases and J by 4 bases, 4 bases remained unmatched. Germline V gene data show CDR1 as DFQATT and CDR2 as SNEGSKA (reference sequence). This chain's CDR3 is CSASQREGPDTQYF. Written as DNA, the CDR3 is TGCAGTGCTAGCCAGCGGGAGGGCCCAGATACGCAGTATTTT.

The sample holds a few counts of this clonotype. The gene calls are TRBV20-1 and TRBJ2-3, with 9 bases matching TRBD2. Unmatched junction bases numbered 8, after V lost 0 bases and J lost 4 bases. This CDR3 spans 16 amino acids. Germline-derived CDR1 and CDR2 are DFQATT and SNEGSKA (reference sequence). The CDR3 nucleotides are TGCAGTGCTAGAGATGGAGCGGGAGGATGGTCAGATACGCAGTATTTT. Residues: CSARDGAGGWSDTQYF.

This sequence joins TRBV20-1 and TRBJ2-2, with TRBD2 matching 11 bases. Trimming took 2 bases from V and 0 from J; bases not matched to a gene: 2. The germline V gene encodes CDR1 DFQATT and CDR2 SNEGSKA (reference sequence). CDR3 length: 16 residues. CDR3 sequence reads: CSARISGRANTGELFF. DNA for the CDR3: TGCAGTGCTAGAATTAGCGGGAGGGCGAACACCGGGGAGCTGTTTTTT.

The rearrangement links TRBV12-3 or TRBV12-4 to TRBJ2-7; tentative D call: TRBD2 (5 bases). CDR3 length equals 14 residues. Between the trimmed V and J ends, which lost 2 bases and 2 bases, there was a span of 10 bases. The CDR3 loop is CASSLTGLTYEQYF. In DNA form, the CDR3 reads TGTGCCAGCAGTTTAACGGGGTTGACCTACGAGCAGTACTTC.